Listed below are T cell receptor beta chains from one sample, sequenced in a study of CD8 T cells in ankylosing spondylitis. TCRdb used MiXCR to reprocess the 5' RACE reads, holding one entry per CDR3 protein. This sample carries approximately 69,000 distinct CDR3 sequences, about 5.2% of them seen once, and the ten largest clones take over 2%. Input material: blood, either unsorted or a sorted T cell fraction (not recorded which). These receptors all stem from a male donor with ankylosing spondylitis or in good health (not recorded which). CDR3s leave out the opening cysteine and the closing phenylalanine or tryptophan.

j_call v_call cdr3_aa
TRBJ2-2 TRBV7-6 ASSLGLVTGELF
TRBJ1-4 TRBV7-8 ASSFDRGFLTTNEKLF
TRBJ1-2 TRBV27 ASRGPPLGYGYT
TRBJ1-2 TRBV28 ASRTGGNGYT
TRBJ2-5 TRBV29-1 SVNQPGHPQETQY
TRBJ2-2 TRBV5-6 ASSGAVYVGGELF
TRBJ1-6 TRBV27 ASSLYNSPLH
TRBJ2-6 TRBV7-3 ASSLFGGISGANVLT
TRBJ2-2 TRBV28 ASSLSERGPAWNTGELF
TRBJ2-3 TRBV28 ASTGSPTSTDTQY
TRBJ2-5 TRBV28 ASSLGYQETQY
TRBJ2-5 TRBV7-9 ASSSIEREETQY